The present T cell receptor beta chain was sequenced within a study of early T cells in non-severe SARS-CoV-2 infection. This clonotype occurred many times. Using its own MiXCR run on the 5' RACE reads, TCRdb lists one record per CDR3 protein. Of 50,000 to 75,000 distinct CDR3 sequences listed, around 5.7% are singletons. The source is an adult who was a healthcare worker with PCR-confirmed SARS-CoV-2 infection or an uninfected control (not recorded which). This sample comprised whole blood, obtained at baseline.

The CDR3 DNA reads TGTGCCAGCAGCTTAGGTGGGGTGCCAGCCTACGAGCAGTACTTC. Its translation is CASSLGGVPAYEQYF. V gene TRBV7-2 combines with J gene TRBJ2-7, with D hard to call. CDR3 length: 15 residues. Germline CDR1 is SGHTA and CDR2 is FQGNSA. The ends were cut back, 1 base at V and 2 bases at J, with 12 bases in the middle.